One sample yielded the 27 T cell receptor beta chains listed below, sequenced in a study of blood T cell repertoires in COVID-19. The table came from immunoSEQ multiplex PCR; TCRdb's copy has only in-frame clones and leaves some out. Of 210,000 or so clones listed, roughly 85% are singletons. The sequenced material came from peripheral blood. These receptors all come from a man aged 45-65 years with COVID-19, enrolled during active disease.

This chain joins TRBV4-1 and TRBJ1-5, with 9 bases lining up with TRBD1. J gave up 6 bases and V 4 bases, and 7 bases lay outside the gene matches. The CDR3 has 15 residues. Per germline, CDR1 MGHRA and CDR2 YSYEKL. The DNA of the CDR3 is TGCGCCAGCAGCCGGGACAGGGCGGTTAGTCAGCCCCAGCATTTT. Amino acids: CASSRDRAVSQPQHF.

The chain joins TRBV7-6 to TRBJ1-1; D is unclear. Between the trimmed V and J ends, which lost 1 base and 8 bases, there was a span of 5 bases. CDR1 is SGHVS and CDR2 is FNYEAQ in the germline V gene. CDR3 length equals 11 residues. The CDR3 nucleotides read TGTGCCAGCAGCTTAGTCTCCGAAGCTTTCTTT. Its translation: CASSLVSEAFF. The whole variable domain, filled in from reference TRBV7-6 and TRBJ1-1, reads GAGVSQSPRYKVTKRGQDVALRCDPISGHVSLYWYRQALGQGPEFLTYFNYEAQQDKSGLPNDRFSAERPEGSISTLTIQRTEQRDSAMYRCASSLVSEAFFGQGTRLTVV.

The chain carries TRBV15 and TRBJ2-1; no clear D. CDR3 length equals 14 residues. Per germline, CDR1 LNHNV and CDR2 YYDKDF (reference sequence). Trimming took off 1 base at V and 0 bases at J, with 4 bases between the two ends. The CDR3 is CATSRAGSYNEQFF. The CDR3 DNA is TGTGCCACCAGCAGAGCGGGCTCCTACAATGAGCAGTTCTTC.

The genes are TRBV10-2 and TRBJ1-2; 8 bases line up with TRBD1. After removal of 6 bases from V and 5 bases from J, the junction contained 8 bases not matched to a gene. The CDR3 is 14 amino acids. Germline CDR1 WSHSY, CDR2 SAAADI. In DNA form, the CDR3 reads TGCGCCAGCAGCGGACAGGGCGGGGAGTATGGCTACACCTTC. This codes for CASSGQGGEYGYTF.

V gene TRBV10-3 combines with J gene TRBJ2-3; 9 bases line up with TRBD2. J lost 3 bases, V lost 3 bases, and 7 bases had no gene match. Looked up from germline, CDR1 is ENHRY and CDR2 is SYGVKD. CDR3 length: 16 amino acids. The CDR3 bases are TGTGCCATCAGTGAAGTGGCGGGGGGGAAAACAGATACGCAGTATTTT. Translated: CAISEVAGGKTDTQYF.

The gene calls are TRBV30 and TRBJ2-2; D not resolved. Germline-derived CDR1 and CDR2 are GTSNPN and SVGIG (reference sequence). The CDR3 has 12 amino acids. V lost 2 bases and J lost 6, with 7 bases in between. For the CDR3, the DNA is TGTGCCTGGAGTTCTGGCCCCGGGGAGCTGTTTTTT. Its protein product is CAWSSGPGELFF. Supplemented by reference TRBV30 and TRBJ2-2, the full variable domain reads SQTIHQWPATLVQPVGSPLSLECTVEGTSNPNLYWYRQAAGRGLQLLFYSVGIGQISSEVPQNLSASRPQDRQFILSSKKLLLSDSGFYLCAWSSGPGELFFGEGSRLTVL.

V and J are TRBV27 and TRBJ2-6; the D gene is possibly TRBD1 (5 bases). This CDR3 contains 17 residues. Between the trimmed V and J ends, which lost 2 bases and 4 bases, there was a span of 15 bases. Germline loops: CDR1 MNHEY, CDR2 SMNVEV (reference sequence). This CDR3 is CASSLRFRQTGANVLTF. The CDR3 bases are TGTGCCAGCAGTTTACGATTTCGACAGACCGGGGCCAACGTCCTGACTTTC.

This chain links TRBV18 with TRBJ1-6; 9 bases are shared with TRBD1. The CDR3 extends over 15 amino acids. With 3 bases clipped from V and 8 bases from J, the junction kept 5 bases outside the gene matches. Germline V gene sequence: CDR1 KGHSH, CDR2 LQKENI. The CDR3 region is CASSPGQGNDSPLHF. The CDR3, as DNA: TGTGCCAGCTCACCGGGACAGGGAAACGATTCACCCCTCCACTTT.

The chain uses TRBV19 and TRBJ2-7; a possible D gene is TRBD1 (6 bases). Trimming removed 6 bases at V and 1 base at J, with 13 bases between. Germline-derived CDR1 and CDR2 are LNHDA and SQIVND (reference sequence). This CDR3 has 14 amino acids. Here the CDR3 reads CASRSDSASYEQYF. The CDR3 DNA reads as TGTGCCAGTAGATCGGACAGCGCGTCCTACGAGCAGTACTTC.

The V call is TRBV2, the J call TRBJ2-1, with D possibly being TRBD1 (6 bases). The CDR3 is 15 residues long. Germline values: CDR1 SNHLY, CDR2 FYNNEI. Trimming shortened V by 10 bases and J by 5 bases, and 21 bases separated the two germline ends. The DNA for the CDR3 is TGTGCCACGTACAGTCCTGGGGGCATCGACAATGAGCAGTTCTTC. Protein: CATYSPGGIDNEQFF.

The chain employs TRBV4-2 and TRBJ2-2; 9 bases fit TRBD2. The CDR3 extends over 18 amino acids. Germline assignment: CDR1 LGHNA and CDR2 YNFKEQ. Trimming removed 0 bases from V and 5 bases from J; junction bases left unmatched: 10. CDR3 sequence (DNA): TGTGCCAGCAGCCAAGATCACGGGGCGGGGGGGCTAACCGGGGAGCTGTTTTTT. Translation gives CASSQDHGAGGLTGELFF.

This chain uses TRBV28 with TRBJ1-2; a possible D gene is TRBD1 (6 bases). The CDR3 is 11 amino acids. The germline CDR1 and CDR2 sequences are MDHEN and SYDVKM. The ends were cut back, 3 bases at V and 8 bases at J, with 7 bases in the middle. CDR3 in DNA: TGTGCCAGCAGTTTTCAGGGGGGCTACACCTTC. Translated: CASSFQGGYTF.

The rearrangement joins TRBV5-1 to TRBJ1-6; tentative D call: TRBD1 (6 bases). The CDR3 runs 16 residues. V gave up 4 bases and J gave up 9 bases, with 20 bases separating them. The V gene's germline CDR1 is SGHRS and CDR2 YFSETQ. The CDR3 is CASSVVGPGQRSPLHF. CDR3 bases: TGCGCCAGCAGCGTTGTTGGGCCGGGACAACGTTCACCCCTCCACTTT.

The chain is built from TRBV14 and TRBJ2-1, with 7 bases matching TRBD1. CDR3 length: 15 residues. Per germline, CDR1 SGHDN and CDR2 FVKESK. V gave up 7 bases and J gave up 5 bases; unmatched junction bases: 11. CDR3 in amino acids: CASNRKDRRNNEQFF. CDR3 in DNA: TGTGCCAGCAACCGTAAGGACAGGAGGAACAATGAGCAGTTCTTC.

The chain links TRBV4-1 to TRBJ2-5, with D possibly TRBD1 on 6 matching bases. The CDR3 has 15 amino acids. Trimming removed 4 bases at V and 1 base at J, with 13 bases between. The germline V gene encodes CDR1 MGHRA and CDR2 YSYEKL. CDR3 amino acids: CASSLDGTSQETQYF. CDR3 DNA sequence: TGCGCCAGCAGCCTAGACGGGACATCCCAAGAGACCCAGTACTTC.

The rearrangement uses TRBV15 and TRBJ2-2, with TRBD1 matching 9 bases. Losses at the gene ends were 5 bases for V and 5 bases for J; bases not matched to a gene: 18. The CDR3 is 19 residues long. The germline CDR1 and CDR2 sequences are LNHNV and YYDKDF (reference sequence). CDR3: CATSPRTDGQGKRTGELFF. The CDR3 nucleotides are TGTGCCACCAGCCCCCGGACCGATGGACAGGGGAAGAGGACCGGGGAGCTGTTTTTT.

This clone showed up just once. The chain carries TRBV2 and TRBJ1-2, with TRBD1 matching 8 bases. Germline V gene data show CDR1 as SNHLY and CDR2 as FYNNEI. The CDR3 totals 13 residues. Germline trimming cut 3 bases from V and 8 bases from J; bases unmatched to any gene: 5. DNA of the CDR3: TGTGCCAGCAGTGACAGGGGGACAGGCGGCTACACCTTC. Protein sequence: CASSDRGTGGYTF. Variable domain in full (rest from reference TRBV2 and TRBJ1-2): EPEVTQTPSHQVTQMGQEVILRCVPISNHLYFYWYRQILGQKVEFLVSFYNNEISEKSEIFDDQFSVERPDGSNFTLKIRSTKLEDSAMYFCASSDRGTGGYTFGSGTRLTVV.

The gene calls are TRBV3-1 (or the pseudogene TRBV3-2) and TRBJ2-7, with 8 positions matching TRBD2. V gave up 3 bases and J gave up 0 bases; unmatched junction bases: 4. Germline V lookup: CDR1 LGHDT, CDR2 YNNKEL (reference sequence). The CDR3 has 15 residues. CDR3 coding DNA: TGTGCCAGCAGCCAGAATAGCGGGGTCTCCTACGAGCAGTACTTC. Translated, it gives CASSQNSGVSYEQYF.

The table lists this clone with a few counts. This chain connects TRBV4-1 to TRBJ1-5, with D possibly being TRBD1 (5 bases). Germline-derived CDR1 and CDR2 are MGHRA and YSYEKL. The CDR3 has 15 residues. The V gene lost 1 base and the J gene lost 4 bases, with 11 bases spanning the gap. The CDR3 region is CASSQGLQGNQPQHF. DNA of the CDR3: TGCGCCAGCAGCCAAGGGCTCCAGGGAAATCAGCCCCAGCATTTT.

This clone was seen a few times. The chain couples TRBV30 to TRBJ2-5; D gene uncertain. Trimming pared 5 bases from V and 4 bases from J, leaving 20 bases between. The CDR3 runs 15 residues. Germline lookup yields CDR1 GTSNPN and CDR2 SVGIG (reference sequence). DNA of the CDR3: TGTGCCTGGGGCATTTTACTCTCAGGTGGAGAGACCCAGTACTTC. Encoded protein: CAWGILLSGGETQYF.

To note about this clone: Other DNA sequences within the sample encode an identical CDR3. V and J are TRBV5-1 and TRBJ1-1, with a tentative D call TRBD1 (6 bases). Germline-derived CDR1 and CDR2 are SGHRS and YFSETQ. The CDR3 consists of 15 residues. The V gene lost 0 bases and the J gene lost 0 bases, with 9 bases spanning the gap. The CDR3 bases are TGCGCCAGCAGCTTGGGGGGGCAACTGAACACTGAAGCTTTCTTT. As protein: CASSLGGQLNTEAFF.

V usage is TRBV7-3 and J usage is TRBJ2-3, with D possibly TRBD1 on 6 matching bases. Germline V CDR1 and CDR2: SGHTA, FQGTGA. Trimming left V 1 base short and J 8 bases short, with 16 bases between. The CDR3 totals 15 residues. This chain's CDR3 is CASSLSGGARGTQYF. Written as DNA, the CDR3 is TGTGCCAGCAGCTTAAGTGGGGGCGCTAGGGGTACGCAGTATTTT.

V is TRBV5-5 and J is TRBJ2-3; D is uncertain. Trimming pared 4 bases from V and 0 bases from J, leaving 12 bases between. Germline CDR1 reads SGHKS; CDR2 reads YYEKEE (reference sequence). CDR3 length: 15 residues. The CDR3 region has the DNA TGTGCCAGCAGCCCTTCCGGGTGGAGCACAGATACGCAGTATTTT. This encodes CASSPSGWSTDTQYF.

The chain links TRBV27 to TRBJ2-7; TRBD2 agrees at 14 bases. Trimming took 6 bases from V and 4 from J; bases not matched to a gene: 5. Germline assignment: CDR1 MNHEY and CDR2 SMNVEV (reference sequence). The CDR3 length is 15 residues. CDR3 amino acids: CASSNRLAGGYEQYF. The CDR3 DNA reads as TGTGCCAGCAGCAACAGACTAGCGGGGGGGTACGAGCAGTACTTC.

This sequence joins TRBV27 and TRBJ1-3; the D gene is possibly TRBD1 (6 bases). V was pared by 6 bases and J by 4 bases, with 13 bases between. The length of the CDR3 is 14 residues. Germline values: CDR1 MNHEY, CDR2 SMNVEV (reference sequence). CDR3 loop: CASSIPTGGNTIYF. The CDR3 DNA is TGTGCCAGCAGCATTCCGACAGGCGGAAACACCATATATTTT.

The count of this clone is one. This rearrangement joins TRBV3-1 (or the pseudogene TRBV3-2) to TRBJ2-2, with 7 bases that match TRBD2. CDR3 length: 16 residues. With V trimmed by 0 bases and J by 3 bases, 4 bases remained unmatched. Germline lookup yields CDR1 LGHDT and CDR2 YNNKEL (reference sequence). The CDR3 reads CASSQEGREYTGELFF. The CDR3 region has the DNA TGTGCCAGCAGCCAAGAAGGGAGGGAGTACACCGGGGAGCTGTTTTTT.

V is TRBV30 and J is TRBJ1-4, with D hard to call. The CDR3 contains 13 residues. The germline V gene encodes CDR1 GTSNPN and CDR2 SVGIG (reference sequence). V gave up 1 base and J gave up 4 bases, with 7 bases separating them. The CDR3 loop reads CAWSAGVNEKLFF. CDR3 sequence (DNA): TGTGCCTGGAGTGCCGGGGTTAATGAAAAACTGTTTTTT.